This is a list of T cell receptor beta chains from one sample in a study of shared clonotypes between healthy human individuals. Assay used: immunoSEQ multiplex PCR; TCRdb lists only in-frame clones, some missing. The table shows about 2 million clones, with roughly 95% occurring only once. Sequenced input: naive CD4+ T cells sorted from blood. These receptors were taken from a man aged 18 to 29 in good health. The CDR3 runs from the conserved cysteine through the conserved F or W. A D gene is named only where the DNA matches it firmly. Size values are once, few and many counts, or a class for expanded clones, and some rows have none.

d_call: .; j_call: TRBJ2-6; clone_size: .; v_call: TRBV9; cdr3_aa: CASSPWGGSGANVLTF; cdr3_nt: TGTGCCAGCAGCCCTTGGGGCGGGTCTGGGGCCAACGTCCTGACTTTC
d_call: TRBD1; j_call: TRBJ1-6; clone_size: .; v_call: TRBV27; cdr3_aa: CASRPDRRGGPYNSPLHF; cdr3_nt: TGTGCCAGCAGGCCCGACAGGAGAGGGGGCCCTTATAATTCACCCCTCCACTTT
d_call: TRBD1; j_call: TRBJ1-3; clone_size: .; v_call: TRBV9; cdr3_aa: CASSAGQGVAGNTIYF; cdr3_nt: TGTGCCAGCAGCGCGGGACAGGGGGTTGCTGGAAACACCATATATTTT
d_call: TRBD2; j_call: TRBJ2-3; clone_size: .; v_call: TRBV5-6; cdr3_aa: CASTRPGLAGADTQYF; cdr3_nt: TGTGCCAGCACCAGGCCCGGCCTAGCGGGAGCCGATACGCAGTATTTT
d_call: .; j_call: TRBJ2-7; clone_size: .; v_call: TRBV28; cdr3_aa: CASTPTYEQYF; cdr3_nt: TGTGCCAGCACCCCGACCTACGAGCAGTACTTC
d_call: .; j_call: TRBJ2-3; clone_size: .; v_call: TRBV4-2; cdr3_aa: CASSQDVKGEGTDTQYF; cdr3_nt: TGTGCCAGCAGCCAAGACGTTAAGGGGGAGGGCACAGATACGCAGTATTTT
d_call: .; j_call: TRBJ2-3; clone_size: .; v_call: TRBV14; cdr3_aa: CASSRGTYFSTDTQYF; cdr3_nt: TGTGCCAGCAGCCGAGGGACTTACTTTAGCACAGATACGCAGTATTTT
d_call: TRBD2; j_call: TRBJ2-1; clone_size: .; v_call: TRBV7-9; cdr3_aa: CASSSSGGSSYNEQFF; cdr3_nt: TGTGCCAGCAGCTCTAGCGGGGGGAGCTCCTACAATGAGCAGTTCTTC
d_call: TRBD2; j_call: TRBJ2-3; clone_size: .; v_call: TRBV7-2; cdr3_aa: CASRWTSGSDTQYF; cdr3_nt: TGTGCCAGCAGGTGGACTAGCGGGTCAGATACGCAGTATTTT
d_call: .; j_call: TRBJ1-1; clone_size: .; v_call: TRBV28; cdr3_aa: CASGGRNTEAFF; cdr3_nt: TGTGCCAGCGGTGGGAGGAACACTGAAGCTTTCTTT
d_call: .; j_call: TRBJ1-1; clone_size: .; v_call: TRBV2; cdr3_aa: CASIPSYLATEAFF; cdr3_nt: TGTGCCAGCATTCCGTCCTACCTCGCGACTGAAGCTTTCTTT
d_call: .; j_call: TRBJ2-5; clone_size: .; v_call: TRBV25-1; cdr3_aa: CASSLGVERETQYF; cdr3_nt: TGTGCCAGCAGCCTAGGGGTGGAGCGGGAGACCCAGTACTTC
d_call: TRBD2; j_call: TRBJ2-7; clone_size: once; v_call: TRBV28; cdr3_aa: CASSTGTSGRVSYEQYF; cdr3_nt: TGTGCCAGCAGCACCGGGACTAGCGGGAGGGTTTCCTACGAGCAGTACTTC
d_call: .; j_call: TRBJ1-3; clone_size: .; v_call: TRBV30; cdr3_aa: CAWSWGSYGTGNTIYF; cdr3_nt: TGTGCCTGGAGTTGGGGGTCCTACGGAACTGGAAACACCATATATTTT
d_call: .; j_call: TRBJ2-2; clone_size: .; v_call: TRBV7-7; cdr3_aa: CASSFRGTLKDTGELFF; cdr3_nt: TGTGCTAGCAGCTTCCGGGGGACACTTAAAGACACCGGGGAGCTGTTTTTT
d_call: .; j_call: TRBJ1-6; clone_size: .; v_call: TRBV7-3; cdr3_aa: CASSLKPGVNSPLHF; cdr3_nt: TGTGCCAGCAGCTTAAAACCAGGGGTCAATTCACCCCTCCACTTT
d_call: .; j_call: TRBJ1-2; clone_size: .; v_call: TRBV12-5; cdr3_aa: CASGGEAGRVYGYTF; cdr3_nt: TGTGCTAGTGGTGGGGAGGCAGGTCGAGTTTATGGCTACACCTTC
d_call: .; j_call: TRBJ1-2; clone_size: .; v_call: TRBV15; cdr3_aa: CATSREYKANYGYTF; cdr3_nt: TGTGCCACCAGCAGAGAGTACAAGGCGAACTATGGCTACACCTTC
d_call: .; j_call: TRBJ2-7; clone_size: .; v_call: TRBV18; cdr3_aa: CASSRGDSYEQYF; cdr3_nt: TGTGCCAGCTCACGAGGCGATTCCTACGAGCAGTACTTC
d_call: .; j_call: TRBJ1-3; clone_size: once; v_call: TRBV15; cdr3_aa: CATSRGGQSSGNTIYF; cdr3_nt: TGTGCCACCAGCAGAGGTGGCCAGAGCTCTGGAAACACCATATATTTT
d_call: .; j_call: TRBJ2-3; clone_size: once; v_call: TRBV12-5; cdr3_aa: CASARTDTQYF; cdr3_nt: TGTGCTAGTGCCCGCACAGATACGCAGTATTTT
d_call: TRBD1; j_call: TRBJ2-7; clone_size: few; v_call: TRBV7-7; cdr3_aa: CASSAGQGPSYEQYF; cdr3_nt: TGTGCTAGCAGCGCCGGACAGGGTCCCTCCTACGAGCAGTACTTC
d_call: .; j_call: TRBJ2-7; clone_size: few; v_call: TRBV14; cdr3_aa: CASSPPGLRYEQYF; cdr3_nt: TGTGCCAGCAGCCCACCGGGACTCCGCTACGAGCAGTACTTC
d_call: TRBD1; j_call: TRBJ1-1; clone_size: .; v_call: TRBV5-1; cdr3_aa: CASSLSATGKRGTEAFF; cdr3_nt: TGCGCCAGCAGCTTGTCGGCGACAGGGAAGCGGGGGACTGAAGCTTTCTTT
d_call: TRBD1; j_call: TRBJ1-1; clone_size: .; v_call: TRBV15; cdr3_aa: CATSRGQGVKAFF; cdr3_nt: TGTGCCACCAGCAGGGGACAGGGGGTAAAGGCTTTCTTT
d_call: TRBD2; j_call: TRBJ2-7; clone_size: .; v_call: TRBV19; cdr3_aa: CASSPDIGRGSYEQYF; cdr3_nt: TGTGCCAGTAGTCCAGATATCGGGAGGGGGTCCTACGAGCAGTACTTC
d_call: TRBD1; j_call: TRBJ1-5; clone_size: .; v_call: TRBV2; cdr3_aa: CASSAGQGPNQPQHF; cdr3_nt: TGTGCCAGCAGCGCTGGACAGGGCCCTAATCAGCCCCAGCATTTT
d_call: .; j_call: TRBJ2-1; clone_size: once; v_call: TRBV27; cdr3_aa: CASTAVLGPVYNEQFF; cdr3_nt: TGTGCCAGCACCGCCGTACTAGGGCCCGTCTACAATGAGCAGTTCTTC
d_call: TRBD1; j_call: TRBJ1-5; clone_size: .; v_call: TRBV6-6; cdr3_aa: CASSLNRGSNQPQHF; cdr3_nt: TGTGCCAGCAGTTTAAACAGGGGATCGAATCAGCCCCAGCATTTT
d_call: .; j_call: TRBJ2-2; clone_size: .; v_call: TRBV6-5; cdr3_aa: CASSPGEGDTGELFF; cdr3_nt: TGTGCCAGCAGTCCCGGGGAGGGGGACACCGGGGAGCTGTTTTTT
d_call: .; j_call: TRBJ2-4; clone_size: .; v_call: TRBV7-2; cdr3_aa: CASSPAGGAVVVAKNIQYF; cdr3_nt: TGTGCCAGCAGTCCCGCCGGGGGAGCAGTAGTAGTAGCCAAAAACATTCAGTACTTC
d_call: .; j_call: TRBJ2-5; clone_size: .; v_call: TRBV27; cdr3_aa: CASALGAGRETQYF; cdr3_nt: TGTGCCAGCGCCCTCGGTGCAGGGCGAGAGACCCAGTACTTC
d_call: .; j_call: TRBJ2-7; clone_size: .; v_call: TRBV27; cdr3_aa: CASRVHGTAPYEQYF; cdr3_nt: TGTGCCAGCAGAGTCCACGGGACGGCTCCCTACGAGCAGTACTTC
d_call: TRBD1; j_call: TRBJ2-3; clone_size: .; v_call: TRBV10-2; cdr3_aa: CASTLRDSSTDTQYF; cdr3_nt: TGCGCCAGCACACTCCGGGACAGCTCCACAGATACGCAGTATTTT
d_call: TRBD2; j_call: TRBJ2-1; clone_size: once; v_call: TRBV10-3; cdr3_aa: CAIRSRELNNEQFF; cdr3_nt: TGTGCCATCAGGTCGCGGGAGTTAAACAATGAGCAGTTCTTC
d_call: TRBD2; j_call: TRBJ2-7; clone_size: .; v_call: TRBV7-2; cdr3_aa: CASSPGGPRYEQYF; cdr3_nt: TGTGCCAGCAGTCCGGGAGGGCCTAGGTACGAGCAGTACTTC
d_call: .; j_call: TRBJ1-1; clone_size: .; v_call: TRBV18; cdr3_aa: CASSPLGQGSNTEAFF; cdr3_nt: TGTGCCAGCTCACCCCTGGGGCAGGGATCGAACACTGAAGCTTTCTTT
d_call: .; j_call: TRBJ1-5; clone_size: .; v_call: TRBV6-1; cdr3_aa: CASSGAGGAYSNQPQHF; cdr3_nt: TGTGCCAGCAGTGGAGCTGGGGGGGCTTATAGCAATCAGCCCCAGCATTTT
d_call: .; j_call: TRBJ2-1; clone_size: .; v_call: TRBV7-2; cdr3_aa: CASSLGFGYNEQFF; cdr3_nt: TGTGCCAGCAGCTTAGGGTTCGGATACAATGAGCAGTTCTTC
d_call: .; j_call: TRBJ2-1; clone_size: .; v_call: TRBV11-2; cdr3_aa: CASSPFGYEQFF; cdr3_nt: TGTGCCAGCAGCCCCTTCGGGTATGAGCAGTTCTTC
d_call: .; j_call: TRBJ1-4; clone_size: .; v_call: TRBV28; cdr3_aa: CAVPQGRKLFF; cdr3_nt: TGTGCCGTACCACAGGGTCGAAAACTGTTTTTT
d_call: .; j_call: TRBJ1-1; clone_size: .; v_call: TRBV7-9; cdr3_aa: CASSLGVGNTEAFF; cdr3_nt: TGTGCCAGCAGCTTAGGGGTCGGAAACACTGAAGCTTTCTTT
d_call: TRBD1; j_call: TRBJ2-5; clone_size: .; v_call: TRBV29-1; cdr3_aa: CSAWTGPEETQYF; cdr3_nt: TGCAGCGCCTGGACAGGCCCCGAAGAGACCCAGTACTTC
d_call: .; j_call: TRBJ2-7; clone_size: .; v_call: TRBV21-1; cdr3_aa: CASSKGVAGAIYEQYF; cdr3_nt: TGTGCCAGCAGCAAAGGGGTAGCGGGGGCTATCTACGAGCAGTACTTC
d_call: .; j_call: TRBJ1-2; clone_size: .; v_call: TRBV30; cdr3_aa: CAWSLVSNYGYTF; cdr3_nt: TGTGCCTGGAGTCTCGTGAGTAACTATGGCTACACCTTC
d_call: .; j_call: TRBJ1-2; clone_size: .; v_call: TRBV10-3; cdr3_aa: CAISDGGQSYGYTF; cdr3_nt: TGTGCCATCAGTGATGGGGGGCAAAGCTATGGCTACACCTTC
d_call: .; j_call: TRBJ2-3; clone_size: .; v_call: TRBV21-1; cdr3_aa: CATNLAGDTDTQYF; cdr3_nt: TGTGCCACCAACCTAGCGGGGGACACAGATACGCAGTATTTT
d_call: .; j_call: TRBJ2-3; clone_size: .; v_call: TRBV27; cdr3_aa: CASSEWSTDTQYF; cdr3_nt: TGTGCCAGCAGTGAGTGGAGCACAGATACGCAGTATTTT
d_call: TRBD1; j_call: TRBJ1-1; clone_size: .; v_call: TRBV18; cdr3_aa: CASSQQGETIGGEAFF; cdr3_nt: TGTGCCAGCTCACAACAGGGGGAGACCATTGGAGGCGAAGCTTTCTTT
d_call: .; j_call: TRBJ2-3; clone_size: .; v_call: TRBV7-5; cdr3_aa: CARSLDPGTELGDTQYF; cdr3_nt: TGTGCCAGAAGCTTAGATCCGGGGACAGAGCTGGGGGATACGCAGTATTTT
d_call: .; j_call: TRBJ1-3; clone_size: .; v_call: TRBV2; cdr3_aa: CASSEGVGAPSGNTIYF; cdr3_nt: TGTGCCAGCAGTGAAGGGGTGGGGGCCCCCTCTGGAAACACCATATATTTT
d_call: TRBD1; j_call: TRBJ1-6; clone_size: .; v_call: TRBV2; cdr3_aa: CASVSGTGPSPLHF; cdr3_nt: TGTGCCAGCGTTTCCGGGACAGGGCCTTCACCCCTCCACTTT